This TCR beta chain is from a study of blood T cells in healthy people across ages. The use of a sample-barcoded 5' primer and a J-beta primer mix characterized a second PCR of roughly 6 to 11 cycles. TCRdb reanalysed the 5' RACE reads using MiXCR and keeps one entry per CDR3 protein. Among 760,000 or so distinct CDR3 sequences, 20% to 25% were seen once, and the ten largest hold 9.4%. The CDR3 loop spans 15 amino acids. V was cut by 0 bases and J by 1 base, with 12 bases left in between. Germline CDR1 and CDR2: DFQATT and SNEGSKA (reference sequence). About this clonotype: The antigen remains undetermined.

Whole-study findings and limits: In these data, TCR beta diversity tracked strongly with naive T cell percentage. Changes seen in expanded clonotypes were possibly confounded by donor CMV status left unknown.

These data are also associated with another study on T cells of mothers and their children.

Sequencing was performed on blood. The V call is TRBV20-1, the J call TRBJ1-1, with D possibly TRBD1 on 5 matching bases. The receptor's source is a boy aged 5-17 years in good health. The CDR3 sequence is CSARDNGTPNTEAFF. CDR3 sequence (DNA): TGCAGTGCTAGAGATAACGGGACGCCGAACACTGAAGCTTTCTTT.